This is a list of T cell receptor beta chains from one sample in a study of technical replicates of blood from a few donors. Here immunoSEQ multiplex PCR was the method, and the copy in TCRdb shows in-frame clones only, minus some. The table has some 56,000 clones, just under 95% seen once. Specimen: PBMCs. Every receptor here comes from a human donor in good health. Some clones in this sample may be carry-over from other donors' samples. The CDR3 runs from the conserved cysteine through the conserved F or W. D genes are given only for firm matches. Clone size is not always given. Where it is, it says once, few, many or a class for expanded clones.

v_gene: TRBV9
abundance: -
j_gene: TRBJ2-3
d_gene: -
len: 11
CDR3nt: TGTGCCAGCAGCCGGGGGGATACGCAGTATTTT
CDR3aa: CASSRGDTQYF

v_gene: TRBV5-6
abundance: -
j_gene: TRBJ2-7
d_gene: TRBD1
len: 15
CDR3nt: TGTGCCAGCAGCTTGGGTCAGGGGGTTGTCTACGAGCAGTACTTC
CDR3aa: CASSLGQGVVYEQYF

v_gene: TRBV7-3
abundance: -
j_gene: TRBJ2-2
d_gene: TRBD1
len: 16
CDR3nt: TGTGCCAGCAGCTTATTCACAGGACAGGGGACCGGGGAGCTGTTTTTT
CDR3aa: CASSLFTGQGTGELFF

v_gene: TRBV5-4
abundance: few
j_gene: TRBJ1-1
d_gene: -
len: 14
CDR3nt: TGTGCCAGCTCTATGGGGGGAGCGAACACTGAAGCTTTCTTT
CDR3aa: CASSMGGANTEAFF

v_gene: TRBV5-4
abundance: -
j_gene: TRBJ2-2
d_gene: -
len: 14
CDR3nt: TGTGCCAGCCTCAGGGCACCGAACACCGGGGAGCTGTTTTTT
CDR3aa: CASLRAPNTGELFF

v_gene: TRBV30
abundance: -
j_gene: TRBJ2-6
d_gene: -
len: 14
CDR3nt: TGTGCCTGGAGCCGGTTACGGGGGGCCAACGTCCTGACTTTC
CDR3aa: CAWSRLRGANVLTF

v_gene: TRBV5-1
abundance: -
j_gene: TRBJ1-6
d_gene: -
len: 14
CDR3nt: TGCGCCAGCAGCCTGGACGGGGGGGATTCACCCCTCCACTTT
CDR3aa: CASSLDGGDSPLHF

v_gene: TRBV23-1
abundance: -
j_gene: TRBJ1-1
d_gene: -
len: 15
CDR3nt: TGCGCCAGCAGTCAACCGAAAGACAGGTTCGCTGAAGCTTTCTTT
CDR3aa: CASSQPKDRFAEAFF

v_gene: TRBV5-6
abundance: -
j_gene: TRBJ1-3
d_gene: TRBD1
len: 15
CDR3nt: TGTGCCAGCAGCCATACAGGGGGCTCTGGAAACACCATATATTTT
CDR3aa: CASSHTGGSGNTIYF

v_gene: TRBV7-2
abundance: -
j_gene: TRBJ1-6
d_gene: -
len: 15
CDR3nt: TGTGCCAGCAGCCTTCTTCTCACAGGGAATTCACCCCTCCACTTT
CDR3aa: CASSLLLTGNSPLHF

v_gene: TRBV7-2
abundance: -
j_gene: TRBJ1-1
d_gene: -
len: 14
CDR3nt: TGTGCCAGCAGCTATCAGGGGAAGAACACTGAAGCTTTCTTT
CDR3aa: CASSYQGKNTEAFF

v_gene: TRBV5-8
abundance: once
j_gene: TRBJ1-2
d_gene: -
len: 13
CDR3nt: TGTGCCAGCAGCCATCCGGTGGGGGCGGACTACACCTTC
CDR3aa: CASSHPVGADYTF

v_gene: TRBV7-2
abundance: -
j_gene: TRBJ1-2
d_gene: TRBD1
len: 13
CDR3nt: TGTGCCAGCAGCCCGGGACAGAACTATGGCTACACCTTC
CDR3aa: CASSPGQNYGYTF

v_gene: TRBV5-1
abundance: -
j_gene: TRBJ2-5
d_gene: TRBD1
len: 15
CDR3nt: TGCGCCAGCAGCTTGGACAGGGGGAAACGGGAGACCCAGTACTTC
CDR3aa: CASSLDRGKRETQYF

v_gene: TRBV6-1
abundance: -
j_gene: TRBJ2-1
d_gene: TRBD1
len: 15
CDR3nt: TGTGCCAGCAGGCCCGCAAAAGGGGGCAGCAATGAGCAGTTCTTC
CDR3aa: CASRPAKGGSNEQFF

v_gene: TRBV7-3
abundance: -
j_gene: TRBJ2-7
d_gene: -
len: 14
CDR3nt: TGTGCCAGCAGCACGGACTATCTGATCTCCGAGCAGTACTTC
CDR3aa: CASSTDYLISEQYF

v_gene: TRBV21-1
abundance: -
j_gene: TRBJ1-2
d_gene: -
len: 13
CDR3nt: TGTGCCAGCAGCAAGAGGGCGAGTCATGGCTACACCTTC
CDR3aa: CASSKRASHGYTF

v_gene: TRBV27
abundance: -
j_gene: TRBJ1-5
d_gene: TRBD1
len: 14
CDR3nt: TGTGCCAGCAAAGCAGGGGGTGATTACCAGCCCCAGCATTTT
CDR3aa: CASKAGGDYQPQHF

v_gene: TRBV10-3
abundance: -
j_gene: TRBJ1-2
d_gene: TRBD1
len: 12
CDR3nt: TGTGCCATGAAACAGGGGGACTATGGCTACACCTTC
CDR3aa: CAMKQGDYGYTF

v_gene: TRBV27
abundance: -
j_gene: TRBJ2-7
d_gene: TRBD2
len: 15
CDR3nt: TGTGCCAGCAGTTTGGGGGAGGGCCCCTACTACGAGCAGTACTTC
CDR3aa: CASSLGEGPYYEQYF

v_gene: TRBV29-1
abundance: -
j_gene: TRBJ1-1
d_gene: TRBD1
len: 15
CDR3nt: TGCAGCGTTGCGAGGGACAGGTTGATTGACACTGAAGCTTTCTTT
CDR3aa: CSVARDRLIDTEAFF

v_gene: TRBV6-1
abundance: -
j_gene: TRBJ2-1
d_gene: -
len: 13
CDR3nt: TGTGCCAGCAGTGAAAGCACTTACAATGAGCAGTTCTTC
CDR3aa: CASSESTYNEQFF

v_gene: TRBV15
abundance: -
j_gene: TRBJ1-4
d_gene: -
len: 15
CDR3nt: TGTGCCACCAGCAGAGATGGCCAGGGGAATGAAAAACTGTTTTTT
CDR3aa: CATSRDGQGNEKLFF

v_gene: TRBV18
abundance: -
j_gene: TRBJ1-1
d_gene: -
len: 15
CDR3nt: TGTGCCAGCTCACGAACTGACAGACGGAACACTGAAGCTTTCTTT
CDR3aa: CASSRTDRRNTEAFF

v_gene: TRBV29-1
abundance: -
j_gene: TRBJ1-2
d_gene: TRBD1
len: 15
CDR3nt: TGCAGCGTTGAGCCTAGGACAGGGAATAACTATGGCTACACCTTC
CDR3aa: CSVEPRTGNNYGYTF

v_gene: TRBV5-1
abundance: -
j_gene: TRBJ2-1
d_gene: -
len: 15
CDR3nt: TGCGCCAACCTCAAGACCAGGCATCGATACAATGAGCAGTTCTTC
CDR3aa: CANLKTRHRYNEQFF

v_gene: TRBV7-2
abundance: once
j_gene: TRBJ2-1
d_gene: -
len: 11
CDR3nt: TGTGCCAGCAGCCCCGACTCTCAGCAGTTCTTC
CDR3aa: CASSPDSQQFF

v_gene: TRBV5-6
abundance: -
j_gene: TRBJ1-1
d_gene: -
len: 15
CDR3nt: TGTGCCAGCAGCTTTCGTTCCAGGGATTTTACTGAAGCTTTCTTT
CDR3aa: CASSFRSRDFTEAFF

v_gene: TRBV20-1
abundance: once
j_gene: TRBJ2-7
d_gene: -
len: 11
CDR3nt: TGCAGTGCTAGGAGCCCCTACGAGCAGTACTTC
CDR3aa: CSARSPYEQYF

v_gene: TRBV4-3
abundance: -
j_gene: TRBJ2-7
d_gene: -
len: 15
CDR3nt: TGCGCCAGCAGCCAAGATGACAGTCCGTTCGGTGAGCAGTACTTC
CDR3aa: CASSQDDSPFGEQYF

v_gene: TRBV7-7
abundance: -
j_gene: TRBJ2-2
d_gene: TRBD1
len: 14
CDR3nt: TGTGCCAGCAGCATGACAGGGGTCACCGGGGAGCTGTTTTTT
CDR3aa: CASSMTGVTGELFF

v_gene: TRBV7-3
abundance: -
j_gene: TRBJ1-2
d_gene: -
len: 15
CDR3nt: TGTGCCAGCAGCCACTCGGACAGACCGACGGAAGGCTACACCTTC
CDR3aa: CASSHSDRPTEGYTF

v_gene: TRBV10-3
abundance: -
j_gene: TRBJ2-1
d_gene: -
len: 14
CDR3nt: TGTGCCATCAGTGAATTGGGGCGCACCTATGAGCAGTTCTTC
CDR3aa: CAISELGRTYEQFF

v_gene: TRBV9
abundance: -
j_gene: TRBJ2-1
d_gene: TRBD2
len: 15
CDR3nt: TGTGCCAGCAGCGTAGCTCTCCCCGGGGGGAATGAGCAGTTCTTC
CDR3aa: CASSVALPGGNEQFF

v_gene: TRBV2
abundance: -
j_gene: TRBJ2-3
d_gene: TRBD2
len: 17
CDR3nt: TGTGCCAGCACGTTTTCTCTAACTAGCGGGACTTCAGATACGCAGTATTTT
CDR3aa: CASTFSLTSGTSDTQYF

v_gene: TRBV19
abundance: -
j_gene: TRBJ1-6
d_gene: TRBD1
len: 13
CDR3nt: TGTGCCAGTCGGGACAGGGAGAATTCACCCCTCCACTTT
CDR3aa: CASRDRENSPLHF

v_gene: TRBV30
abundance: -
j_gene: TRBJ1-1
d_gene: -
len: 11
CDR3nt: TGTGCCTGGAGTGCGGGGAGGGAAGCTTTCTTT
CDR3aa: CAWSAGREAFF

v_gene: TRBV7-2
abundance: -
j_gene: TRBJ1-1
d_gene: -
len: 11
CDR3nt: TGTGCCAGCATCACAGGCACTGAAGCTTTCTTT
CDR3aa: CASITGTEAFF

v_gene: TRBV4-2
abundance: -
j_gene: TRBJ2-7
d_gene: -
len: 17
CDR3nt: TGTGCCAGCAGCCAAGGTGAACGCGGGACTTTGGGCTACGAGCAGTACTTC
CDR3aa: CASSQGERGTLGYEQYF

v_gene: TRBV7-3
abundance: -
j_gene: TRBJ2-1
d_gene: -
len: 15
CDR3nt: TGTGCCAGCAGCTTAGAAGGTGGACAGTACAATGAGCAGTTCTTC
CDR3aa: CASSLEGGQYNEQFF

v_gene: TRBV7-9
abundance: -
j_gene: TRBJ1-4
d_gene: TRBD1
len: 14
CDR3nt: TGTGCCAGCAGCCCCAGGGGGCGAGGTGAAAAACTGTTTTTT
CDR3aa: CASSPRGRGEKLFF

v_gene: TRBV4-3
abundance: -
j_gene: TRBJ2-2
d_gene: -
len: 18
CDR3nt: TGCGCCAGCAGCCAAAACTGGCCTCCGGGGGACCTAGACGGGGAGCTGTTTTTT
CDR3aa: CASSQNWPPGDLDGELFF

v_gene: TRBV29-1
abundance: -
j_gene: TRBJ1-2
d_gene: -
len: 15
CDR3nt: TGCAGCGTTGAAGCCCCGCCGGGGATCAGCTATGGCTACACCTTC
CDR3aa: CSVEAPPGISYGYTF

v_gene: TRBV4-1
abundance: -
j_gene: TRBJ1-2
d_gene: TRBD1
len: 17
CDR3nt: TGCGCCAGCAGCCAAGGGGTCGGGACAGGAGATAACTATGGCTACACCTTC
CDR3aa: CASSQGVGTGDNYGYTF

v_gene: TRBV6-5
abundance: -
j_gene: TRBJ1-5
d_gene: -
len: 13
CDR3nt: TGTGCCAGCAGTTGGGACATCAATCAGCCCCAGCATTTT
CDR3aa: CASSWDINQPQHF

v_gene: TRBV15
abundance: -
j_gene: TRBJ1-2
d_gene: -
len: 14
CDR3nt: TGTGCCACCAGCGCCGGACTAGCTAACTATGGCTACACCTTC
CDR3aa: CATSAGLANYGYTF

v_gene: TRBV2
abundance: -
j_gene: TRBJ2-7
d_gene: -
len: 15
CDR3nt: TGTGCCAGCAGTGAAGGGCCGAGGGGGAGCTACGAGCAGTACTTC
CDR3aa: CASSEGPRGSYEQYF

v_gene: TRBV5-4
abundance: -
j_gene: TRBJ1-2
d_gene: -
len: 14
CDR3nt: TGTGCCAGCAGCTTGGAGGGAGCAGTCTATGGCTACACCTTC
CDR3aa: CASSLEGAVYGYTF

v_gene: TRBV7-2
abundance: -
j_gene: TRBJ2-3
d_gene: -
len: 16
CDR3nt: TGTGCCAGCAGTAGACCCCTAGTGGATCCCACAGATACGCAGTATTTT
CDR3aa: CASSRPLVDPTDTQYF

v_gene: TRBV4-1
abundance: -
j_gene: TRBJ2-2
d_gene: TRBD2
len: 22
CDR3nt: TGCGCCAGCAGCCAATATCAATTCCCGGGACTAGCGGGAGGGCGGGACACCGGGGAGCTGTTTTTT
CDR3aa: CASSQYQFPGLAGGRDTGELFF

v_gene: TRBV27
abundance: -
j_gene: TRBJ2-1
d_gene: TRBD2
len: 15
CDR3nt: TGTGCCAGCAGTCCCACTAGCGGGACTTACAATGAGCAGTTCTTC
CDR3aa: CASSPTSGTYNEQFF

v_gene: TRBV14
abundance: -
j_gene: TRBJ1-1
d_gene: -
len: 15
CDR3nt: TGTGCCAGCAAGGAGGTGAACCGACCGAACACTGAAGCTTTCTTT
CDR3aa: CASKEVNRPNTEAFF

v_gene: TRBV4-2
abundance: -
j_gene: TRBJ1-6
d_gene: -
len: 14
CDR3nt: TGTGCCAGCAGCCAACGGGACACCGCTTATCCCCTCCACTTT
CDR3aa: CASSQRDTAYPLHF